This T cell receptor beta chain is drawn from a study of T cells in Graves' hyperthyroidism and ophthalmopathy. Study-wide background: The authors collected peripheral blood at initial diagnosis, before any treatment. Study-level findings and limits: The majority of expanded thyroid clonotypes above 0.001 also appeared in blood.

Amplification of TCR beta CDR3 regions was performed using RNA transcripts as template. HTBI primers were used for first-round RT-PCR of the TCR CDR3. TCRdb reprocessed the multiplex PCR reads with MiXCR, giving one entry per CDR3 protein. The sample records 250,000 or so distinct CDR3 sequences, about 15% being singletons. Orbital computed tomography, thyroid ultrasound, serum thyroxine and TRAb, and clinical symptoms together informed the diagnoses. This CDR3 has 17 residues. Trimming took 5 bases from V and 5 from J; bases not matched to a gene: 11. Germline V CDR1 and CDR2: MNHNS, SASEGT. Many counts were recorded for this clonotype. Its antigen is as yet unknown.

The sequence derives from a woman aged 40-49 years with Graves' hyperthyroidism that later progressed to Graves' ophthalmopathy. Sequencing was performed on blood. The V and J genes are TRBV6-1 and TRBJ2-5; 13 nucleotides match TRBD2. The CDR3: CASSRTSGSDLRETQYF. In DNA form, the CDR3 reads TGTGCCAGCAGTCGGACTAGCGGGAGCGATCTAAGGGAGACCCAGTACTTC.